Listed here are 5 T cell receptor beta chains from one sample, sequenced in a study of Tregs in tolerant kidney transplant recipients. The assay was immunoSEQ multiplex PCR, and TCRdb's table has in-frame clones only and misses some. The data hold more than 75,000 clones, with 93% observed a single time. Sequenced material: CD4+ T cells from blood, taken before the transplant. The receptors shown here come from a human donor who received a combined kidney and bone marrow transplant.

V usage is TRBV5-4 and J usage is TRBJ2-7, with a possible D match to TRBD2 (6 bases). Trimming removed 0 bases from V and 7 bases from J, with 11 bases in between. CDR1 SGHNT and CDR2 YYREEE come from the germline V gene (reference sequence). This CDR3 is built from 13 residues. CDR3 amino acids: CASSLVPGREQYF. The CDR3 region has the DNA TGTGCCAGCAGCTTGGTGCCAGGGAGGGAGCAGTACTTC.

The V gene is TRBV7-8, the J gene TRBJ1-5; weak D call: TRBD1 (6 bases). The CDR3 contains 15 residues. V lost 5 bases and J 4 bases, leaving 15 bases between the germline ends. Germline V gene lookup returns CDR1 SGHVS and CDR2 FQNEAQ. DNA for the CDR3: TGTGCCAGCAGCCTTCTTGAGGGGGAGAATCAGCCCCAGCATTTT. This codes for CASSLLEGENQPQHF. The full variable domain, rest sourced from reference TRBV7-8 and TRBJ1-5, is GAGVSQSPRYKVAKRGQDVALRCDPISGHVSLFWYQQALGQGPEFLTYFQNEAQLDKSGLPSDRFFAERPEGSVSTLKIQRTQQEDSAVYLCASSLLEGENQPQHFGDGTRLSIL.

This chain joins TRBV18 and TRBJ2-5, with D tentatively TRBD2 (6 bases). The CDR3 length is 14 residues. The germline V and J ends were trimmed by 1 base and 3 bases, with 9 bases remaining between them. Germline V gene data show CDR1 as KGHSH and CDR2 as LQKENI. CDR3 sequence reads: CASSPRSGEETQYF. For the CDR3, the DNA is TGTGCCAGCTCACCACGGTCGGGGGAAGAGACCCAGTACTTC.

On this clone: The junction departs from germline at one end; a sequencing error may be responsible. The genes are TRBV28 and TRBJ1-2; 8 bases are a match to TRBD1. Per germline, CDR1 MDHEN and CDR2 SYDVKM. There are 15 residues in the CDR3. CDR3 DNA: TGTGCCAGCAGTTTTAGGGACCTGGGACAGGACATCCCTGCGTTC. Its translation is CASSFRDLGQDIPAF.

This clone was recorded once. This rearrangement joins TRBV19 to TRBJ2-3; the D is unclear. The CDR3 loop spans 12 amino acids. Trimming removed 5 bases from V and 4 bases from J, with 7 bases in between. Per the germline V gene, CDR1 is LNHDA and CDR2 is SQIVND (reference sequence). CDR3 in DNA: TGTGCCAGTAGTCCCTCCGCAGATACGCAGTATTTT. Protein sequence: CASSPSADTQYF.